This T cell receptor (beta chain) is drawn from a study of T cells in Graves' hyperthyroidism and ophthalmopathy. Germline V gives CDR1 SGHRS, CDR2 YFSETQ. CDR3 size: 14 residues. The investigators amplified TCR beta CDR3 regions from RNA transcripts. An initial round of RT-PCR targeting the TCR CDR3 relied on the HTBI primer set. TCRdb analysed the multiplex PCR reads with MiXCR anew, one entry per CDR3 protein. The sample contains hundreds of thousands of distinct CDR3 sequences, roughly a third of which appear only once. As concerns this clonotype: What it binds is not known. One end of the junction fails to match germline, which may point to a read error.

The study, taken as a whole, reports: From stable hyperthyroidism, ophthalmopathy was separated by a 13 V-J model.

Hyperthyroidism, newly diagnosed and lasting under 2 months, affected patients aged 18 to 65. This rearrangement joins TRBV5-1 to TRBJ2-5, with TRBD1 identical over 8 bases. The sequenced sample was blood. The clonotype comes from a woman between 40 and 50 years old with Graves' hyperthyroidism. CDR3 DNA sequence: TGTGCCAGTAGTTTCGGACAGGGAGGAGAGACCCAGTACTTC. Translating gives CASSFGQGGETQYF.